The 2 T cell receptor beta chains below all came from one sample that was sequenced in a study of OX40 agonist ivuxolimab in advanced cancers. The table came from immunoSEQ multiplex PCR; TCRdb's copy has only in-frame clones and leaves some out. The table lists 47,000 or so clones, 70% to 90% of them singletons. This specimen was CD4+ or CD8+ T cells sorted from blood, taken in a trial of the OX40 agonist ivuxolimab. These receptors were obtained from an adult with an advanced solid tumor such as melanoma, head and neck, liver or kidney cancer.

This chain uses TRBV5-1 with TRBJ2-1; the D gene is possibly TRBD1 (6 bases). CDR3 length: 17 amino acids. From germline, CDR1 is SGHRS and CDR2 YFSETQ. V lost 0 bases and J 0 bases, leaving 13 bases between the germline ends. The CDR3 nucleotides are TGCGCCAGCAGCTTGGCCGGACAGACACTCTCCTACAATGAGCAGTTCTTC. It encodes CASSLAGQTLSYNEQFF.

This clone appeared a few times. The chain carries TRBV19 and TRBJ1-2, with D perhaps matching TRBD1 (6 bases). Germline assignment: CDR1 LNHDA and CDR2 SQIVND (reference sequence). The CDR3 covers 15 residues. Trimming left V 6 bases short and J 6 bases short, with 20 bases between. The CDR3 DNA sequence: TGTGCCAGTAGCCCATGGTCAGGGGCAGTTGATGGCTACACCTTC. Translated, it gives CASSPWSGAVDGYTF.